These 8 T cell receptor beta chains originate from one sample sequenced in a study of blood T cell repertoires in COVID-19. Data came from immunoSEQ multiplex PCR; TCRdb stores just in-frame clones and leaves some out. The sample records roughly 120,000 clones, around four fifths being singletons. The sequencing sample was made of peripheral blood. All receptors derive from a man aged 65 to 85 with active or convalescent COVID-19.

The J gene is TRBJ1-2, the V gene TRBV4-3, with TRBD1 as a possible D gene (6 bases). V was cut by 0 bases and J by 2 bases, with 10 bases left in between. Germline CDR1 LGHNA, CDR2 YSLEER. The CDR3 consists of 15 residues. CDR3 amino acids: CASSQDNRANYGYTF. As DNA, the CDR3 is TGCGCCAGCAGCCAAGATAACAGGGCCAACTATGGCTACACCTTC.

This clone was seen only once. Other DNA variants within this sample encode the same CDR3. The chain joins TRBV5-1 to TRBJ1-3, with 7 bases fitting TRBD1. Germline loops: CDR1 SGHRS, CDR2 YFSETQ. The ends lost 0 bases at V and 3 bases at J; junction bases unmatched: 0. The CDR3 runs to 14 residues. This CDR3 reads CASSLGDSGNTIYF. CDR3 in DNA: TGCGCCAGCAGCTTGGGGGACAGTGGAAACACCATATATTTT.

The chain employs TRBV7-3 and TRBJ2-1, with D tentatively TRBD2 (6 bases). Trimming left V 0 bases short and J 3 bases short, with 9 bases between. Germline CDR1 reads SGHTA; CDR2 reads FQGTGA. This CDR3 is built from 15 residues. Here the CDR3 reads CASSLTSGNYNEQFF. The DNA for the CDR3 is TGTGCCAGCAGCTTAACTAGCGGAAACTACAATGAGCAGTTCTTC.

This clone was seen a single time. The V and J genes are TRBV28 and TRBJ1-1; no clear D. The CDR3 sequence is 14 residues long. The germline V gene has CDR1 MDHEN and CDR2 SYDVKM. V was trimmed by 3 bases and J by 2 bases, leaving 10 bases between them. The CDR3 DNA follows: TGTGCCAGCAGTTTTGTGGCGGGTAACACTGAAGCTTTCTTT. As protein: CASSFVAGNTEAFF.

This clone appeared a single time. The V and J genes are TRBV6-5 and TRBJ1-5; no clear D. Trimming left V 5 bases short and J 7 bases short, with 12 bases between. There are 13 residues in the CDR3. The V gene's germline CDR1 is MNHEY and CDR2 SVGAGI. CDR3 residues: CASSPIQSQPQHF. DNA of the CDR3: TGTGCCAGCAGTCCGATACAGTCGCAGCCCCAGCATTTT.

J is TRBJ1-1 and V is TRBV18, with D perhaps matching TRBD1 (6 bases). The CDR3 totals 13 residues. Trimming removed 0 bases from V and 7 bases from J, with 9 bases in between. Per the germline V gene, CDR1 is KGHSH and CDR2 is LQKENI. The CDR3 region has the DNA TGTGCCAGCTCACCACCTCGACAGGTTGAAGCTTTCTTT. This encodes CASSPPRQVEAFF.

CDR3: CAISVTSGDNEQFF. For the CDR3, the DNA is TGTGCCATCAGTGTAACTAGCGGAGACAATGAGCAGTTCTTC. V and J are TRBV10-3 and TRBJ2-1; 8 bases match TRBD2. Germline V gives CDR1 ENHRY, CDR2 SYGVKD. The V and J ends lost 4 bases and 5 bases, in that order; junction bases with no gene match: 4. CDR3 length: 14 residues.

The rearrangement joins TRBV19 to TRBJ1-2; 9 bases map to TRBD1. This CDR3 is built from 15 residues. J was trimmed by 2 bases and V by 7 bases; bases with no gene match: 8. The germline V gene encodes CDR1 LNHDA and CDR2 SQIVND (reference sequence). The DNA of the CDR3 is TGTGCCAGTACCCGGACCGGGACAGGGAACTATGGCTACACCTTC. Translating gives CASTRTGTGNYGYTF.